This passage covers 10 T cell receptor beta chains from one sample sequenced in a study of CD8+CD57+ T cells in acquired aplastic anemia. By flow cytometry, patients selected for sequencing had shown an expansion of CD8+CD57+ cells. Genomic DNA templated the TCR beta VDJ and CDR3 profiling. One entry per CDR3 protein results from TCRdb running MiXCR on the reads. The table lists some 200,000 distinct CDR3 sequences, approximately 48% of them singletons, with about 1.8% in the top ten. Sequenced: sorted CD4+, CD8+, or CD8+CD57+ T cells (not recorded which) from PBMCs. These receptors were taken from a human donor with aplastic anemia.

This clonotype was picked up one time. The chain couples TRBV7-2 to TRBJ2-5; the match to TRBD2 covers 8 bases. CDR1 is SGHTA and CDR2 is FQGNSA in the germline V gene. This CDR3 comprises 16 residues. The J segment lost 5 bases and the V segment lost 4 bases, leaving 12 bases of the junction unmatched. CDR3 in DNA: TGTGCCAGCAGCTGGCCTAGCCGGGAGGGAGGGGAGACCCAGTACTTC. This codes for CASSWPSREGGETQYF.

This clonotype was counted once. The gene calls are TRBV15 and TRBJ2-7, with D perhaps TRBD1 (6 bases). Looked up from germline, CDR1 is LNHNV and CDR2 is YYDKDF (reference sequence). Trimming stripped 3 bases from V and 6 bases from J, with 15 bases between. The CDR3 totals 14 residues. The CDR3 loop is CATSSDRFTSEQYF. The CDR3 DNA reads TGTGCCACCAGCAGCGACAGGTTTACCTCCGAGCAGTACTTC.

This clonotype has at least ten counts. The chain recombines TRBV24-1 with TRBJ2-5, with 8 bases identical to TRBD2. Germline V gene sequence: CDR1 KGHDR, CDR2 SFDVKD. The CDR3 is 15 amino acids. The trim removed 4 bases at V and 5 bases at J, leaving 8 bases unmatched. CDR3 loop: CATSDPGGWGETQYF. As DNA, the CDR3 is TGTGCCACCAGTGACCCGGGGGGGTGGGGCGAGACCCAGTACTTC.

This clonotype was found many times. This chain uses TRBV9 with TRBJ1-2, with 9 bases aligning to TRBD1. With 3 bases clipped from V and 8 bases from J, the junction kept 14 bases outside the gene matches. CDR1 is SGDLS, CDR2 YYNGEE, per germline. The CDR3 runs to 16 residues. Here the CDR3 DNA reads TGTGCCAGCAGCGCCGCCGGGACAGGGAGGGGCGAAGGCTACACCTTC. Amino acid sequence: CASSAAGTGRGEGYTF.

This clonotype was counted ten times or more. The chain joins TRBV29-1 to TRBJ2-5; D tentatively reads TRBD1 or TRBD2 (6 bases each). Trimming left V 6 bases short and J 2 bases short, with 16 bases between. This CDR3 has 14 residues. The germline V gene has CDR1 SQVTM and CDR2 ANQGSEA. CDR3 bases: TGCAGCGTCGCGAGGGGGGCGGGACAAGAGACCCAGTACTTC. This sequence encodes CSVARGAGQETQYF.

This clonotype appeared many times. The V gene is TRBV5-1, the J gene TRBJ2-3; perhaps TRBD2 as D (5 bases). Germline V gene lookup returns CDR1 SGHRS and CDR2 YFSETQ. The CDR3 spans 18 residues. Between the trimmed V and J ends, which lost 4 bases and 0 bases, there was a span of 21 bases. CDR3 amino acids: CASSHFQRRFASTDTQYF. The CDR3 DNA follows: TGCGCCAGCAGCCATTTTCAGCGGCGATTCGCAAGCACAGATACGCAGTATTTT.

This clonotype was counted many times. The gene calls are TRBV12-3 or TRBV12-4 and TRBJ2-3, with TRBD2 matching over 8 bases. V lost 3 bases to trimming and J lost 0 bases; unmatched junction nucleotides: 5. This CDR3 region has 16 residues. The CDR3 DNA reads TGTGCCAGCAGTTTGAGTCGGGGGGGGAGCACAGATACGCAGTATTTT. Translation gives CASSLSRGGSTDTQYF.

DNA for the CDR3: TGTGCCAGCAGTCAACGACAGGGGGCGTATCGCTACACCTTC. Its translation is CASSQRQGAYRYTF. V usage is TRBV2 and J usage is TRBJ1-2; 10 bases fit TRBD1. Germline V gene sequence: CDR1 SNHLY, CDR2 FYNNEI. The junction had 9 bases not matched to a gene; V was cut back by 5 bases and J by 9 bases. The CDR3 contains 14 residues.

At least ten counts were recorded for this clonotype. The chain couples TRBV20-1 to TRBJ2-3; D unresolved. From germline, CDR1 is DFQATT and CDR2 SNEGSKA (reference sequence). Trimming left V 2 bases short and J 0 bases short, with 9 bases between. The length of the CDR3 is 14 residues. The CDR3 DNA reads TGCAGTGCTAGACTCCTGACTAGCACAGATACGCAGTATTTT. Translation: CSARLLTSTDTQYF.

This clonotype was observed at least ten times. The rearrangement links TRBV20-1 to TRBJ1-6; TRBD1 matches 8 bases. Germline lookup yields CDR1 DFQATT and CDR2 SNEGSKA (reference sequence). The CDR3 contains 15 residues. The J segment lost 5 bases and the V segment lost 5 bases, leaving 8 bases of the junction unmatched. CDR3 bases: TGCAGTGCTCGATCAGGGGGCTCACATAATTCACCCCTCCACTTT. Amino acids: CSARSGGSHNSPLHF.